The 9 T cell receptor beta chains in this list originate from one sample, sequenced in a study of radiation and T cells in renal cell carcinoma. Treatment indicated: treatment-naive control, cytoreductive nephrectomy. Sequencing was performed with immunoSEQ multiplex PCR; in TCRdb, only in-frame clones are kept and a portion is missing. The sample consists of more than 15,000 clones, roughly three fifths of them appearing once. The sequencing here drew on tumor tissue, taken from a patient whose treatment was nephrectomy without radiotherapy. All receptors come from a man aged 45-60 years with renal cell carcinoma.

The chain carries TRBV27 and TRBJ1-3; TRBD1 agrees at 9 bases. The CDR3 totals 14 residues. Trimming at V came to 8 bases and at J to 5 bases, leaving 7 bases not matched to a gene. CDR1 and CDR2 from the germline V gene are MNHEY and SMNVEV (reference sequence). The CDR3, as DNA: TGTGCCAGCGCGGGACAGGGTGATAGAAACACCATATATTTT. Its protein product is CASAGQGDRNTIYF.

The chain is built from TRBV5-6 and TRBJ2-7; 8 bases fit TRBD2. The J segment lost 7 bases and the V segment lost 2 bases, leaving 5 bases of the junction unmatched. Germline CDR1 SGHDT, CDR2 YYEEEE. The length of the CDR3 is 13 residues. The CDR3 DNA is TGTGCCAGCAGCTTTGGGACTAGAAGTGAGCAGTACTTC. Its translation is CASSFGTRSEQYF.

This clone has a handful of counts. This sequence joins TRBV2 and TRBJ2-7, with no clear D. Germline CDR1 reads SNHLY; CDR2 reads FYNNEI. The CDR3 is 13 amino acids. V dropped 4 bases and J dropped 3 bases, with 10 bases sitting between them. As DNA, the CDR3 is TGTGCCAGCAGTGTTGGCGTCCGCTACGAGCAGTACTTC. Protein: CASSVGVRYEQYF.

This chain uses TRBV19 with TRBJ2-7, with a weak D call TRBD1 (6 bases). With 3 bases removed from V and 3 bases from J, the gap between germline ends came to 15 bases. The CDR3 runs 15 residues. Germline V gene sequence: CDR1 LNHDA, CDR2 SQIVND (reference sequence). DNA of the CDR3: TGTGCCAGTAGTATCGGGTTTAACAGGGACTACGAGCAGTACTTC. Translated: CASSIGFNRDYEQYF.

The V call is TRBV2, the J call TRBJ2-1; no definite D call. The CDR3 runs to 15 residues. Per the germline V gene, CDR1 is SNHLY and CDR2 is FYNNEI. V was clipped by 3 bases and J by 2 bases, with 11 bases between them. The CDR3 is CASSDMYSPYNEQFF. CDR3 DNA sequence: TGTGCCAGCAGTGATATGTATTCTCCCTACAATGAGCAGTTCTTC.

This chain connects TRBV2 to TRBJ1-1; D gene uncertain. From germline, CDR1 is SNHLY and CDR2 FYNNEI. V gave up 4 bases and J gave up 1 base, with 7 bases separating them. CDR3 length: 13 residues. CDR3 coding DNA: TGTGCCAGCAGTGGACGGCAGAACACTGAAGCTTTCTTT. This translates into CASSGRQNTEAFF.

CDR3 in DNA: TGTGCCAGCAGCCTGATCGATATCAGCTACGGCACCTTC. Protein product: CASSLIDISYGTF. The J gene is TRBJ1-2, the V gene TRBV7-9, with unresolved D. CDR3 length: 13 residues. In germline, CDR1 is SEHNR, CDR2 FQNEAQ (reference sequence). V was shortened by 5 bases and J by 13 bases, with 20 bases between the two germline ends.

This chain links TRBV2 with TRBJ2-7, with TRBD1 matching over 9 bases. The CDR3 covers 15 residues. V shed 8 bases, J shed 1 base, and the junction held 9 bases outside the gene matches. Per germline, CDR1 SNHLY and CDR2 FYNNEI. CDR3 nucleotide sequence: TGTGCCAGCGGGGTATCCGGGACAGGGTCCTACGAGCAGTACTTC. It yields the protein CASGVSGTGSYEQYF.

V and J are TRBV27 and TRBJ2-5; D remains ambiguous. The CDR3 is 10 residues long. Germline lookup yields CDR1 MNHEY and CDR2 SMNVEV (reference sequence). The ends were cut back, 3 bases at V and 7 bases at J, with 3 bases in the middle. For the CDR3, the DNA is TGTGCCAGCAGTTTTGTGACCCAGTACTTC. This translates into CASSFVTQYF.